Listed here are 6 T cell receptor beta chains from one sample, sequenced in a study of T cell repertoires in cytomegalovirus infection. Via MiXCR, TCRdb re-called the reads, giving one row per CDR3 protein. The table lists about 310,000 distinct CDR3 sequences, roughly 25% of them singletons. These receptors' targets are unknown. Sequenced here: cultured PBMCs, sampled from culture after CMV antigen stimulation. These receptors were collected from a human donor in good health (CMV status not recorded). Some clones in this sample may be carry-over from other donors' samples.

This clonotype was observed many times. The chain uses TRBV7-2 and TRBJ2-1, with D tentatively TRBD2 (8 bases). Per germline, CDR1 SGHTA and CDR2 FQGNSA. The CDR3 is made up of 16 amino acids. Trimming took off 4 bases at V and 4 bases at J, with 17 bases between the two ends. Written as DNA, the CDR3 is TGTGCCAGCAGCTCAGGGGGAGCTAGCGGGTACAATGAGCAGTTCTTC. Translating gives CASSSGGASGYNEQFF.

Here the CDR3 DNA reads TGCGCCAGCAGCTTGTTTGGGAGGGATGAGCAGTTCTTC. Its translation is CASSLFGRDEQFF. V and J are TRBV5-1 and TRBJ2-1; 7 bases are a match to TRBD2. From germline, CDR1 is SGHRS and CDR2 YFSETQ. The CDR3 extends over 13 amino acids. V was clipped by 1 base and J by 8 bases; unmatched bases: 3.

The genes are TRBV7-9 and TRBJ2-3, with D possibly TRBD2 on 6 matching bases. The V end was cut by 2 bases, the J end by 6 bases, with 15 bases between. Germline CDR1 and CDR2: SEHNR and FQNEAQ (reference sequence). The CDR3 runs to 15 residues. The CDR3 nucleotides read TGTGCCAGCAGCTTAACCAGCGGAGGAGGGGATACGCAGTATTTT. Translated: CASSLTSGGGDTQYF. The variable domain in full, completed from reference TRBV7-9 and TRBJ2-3, reads DTGVSQNPRHKITKRGQNVTFRCDPISEHNRLYWYRQTLGQGPEFLTYFQNEAQLEKSRLLSDRFSAERPKGSFSTLEIQRTEQGDSAMYLCASSLTSGGGDTQYFGPGTRLTVL.

This clonotype was counted at least ten times. The chain links TRBV7-6 to TRBJ2-1; D unclear. Germline CDR1 is SGHVS and CDR2 is FNYEAQ. V was clipped by 5 bases and J by 7 bases, with 15 bases between them. The length of the CDR3 is 14 residues. This chain's CDR3 is CASSASPVGNEQFF. The CDR3, as DNA: TGTGCCAGCAGCGCCAGCCCAGTGGGGAATGAGCAGTTCTTC.

In this sample, this clonotype turned up a few times. This sequence joins TRBV4-2 and TRBJ2-3, with D possibly being TRBD2 (6 bases). CDR1 is LGHNA, CDR2 YNFKEQ, per germline. With 1 base removed from V and 2 bases from J, the gap between germline ends came to 13 bases. The CDR3 is 16 amino acids. The CDR3, as DNA: TGTGCCAGCAGCCAAGCGACTAGGGGCTCCACAGATACGCAGTATTTT. This sequence encodes CASSQATRGSTDTQYF.

The sample holds many counts of this clonotype. V gene TRBV9 combines with J gene TRBJ2-3, with D perhaps matching TRBD2 (6 bases). The CDR3 sequence is 14 residues long. Looked up from germline, CDR1 is SGDLS and CDR2 is YYNGEE. V was trimmed by 5 bases and J by 3 bases, leaving 13 bases between them. CDR3 protein: CASRGGEVTDTQYF. CDR3 DNA: TGTGCCAGCAGGGGCGGGGAGGTAACAGATACGCAGTATTTT.